The clone carrying this T cell receptor beta chain was found many times. Its antigen is still unknown. The CDR3 has 17 amino acids. Germline V gene lookup returns CDR1 SGHDT and CDR2 YYEEEE. Trimming left V 0 bases short and J 8 bases short, with 20 bases between. The data were obtained in a study of T cells in Graves' hyperthyroidism and ophthalmopathy. Study findings and constraints: The authors' 13 V-J model separated ophthalmopathy from stable hyperthyroidism. Also found in blood were most expanded thyroid clonotypes above 0.001.

There were TCR beta CDR3 regions amplified from RNA transcripts. First-round RT-PCR of the TCR CDR3 relied on the HTBI primer set. In TCRdb, the multiplex PCR reads were re-called with MiXCR into one record per CDR3 protein. Of some 50,000 distinct CDR3 sequences in the sample, less than 50% are singletons; the top ten hold about 9.8%. The source of this sequence is a woman aged 45-59 years with Graves' ophthalmopathy. The chain couples TRBV5-6 to TRBJ2-2; D is perhaps TRBD1 (5 bases). The sequenced sample was blood. The CDR3 is CASSLGGRVLVGGELFF. The DNA of the CDR3 is TGTGCCAGCAGCTTGGGAGGCAGGGTGCTAGTTGGAGGGGAGCTGTTTTTT.